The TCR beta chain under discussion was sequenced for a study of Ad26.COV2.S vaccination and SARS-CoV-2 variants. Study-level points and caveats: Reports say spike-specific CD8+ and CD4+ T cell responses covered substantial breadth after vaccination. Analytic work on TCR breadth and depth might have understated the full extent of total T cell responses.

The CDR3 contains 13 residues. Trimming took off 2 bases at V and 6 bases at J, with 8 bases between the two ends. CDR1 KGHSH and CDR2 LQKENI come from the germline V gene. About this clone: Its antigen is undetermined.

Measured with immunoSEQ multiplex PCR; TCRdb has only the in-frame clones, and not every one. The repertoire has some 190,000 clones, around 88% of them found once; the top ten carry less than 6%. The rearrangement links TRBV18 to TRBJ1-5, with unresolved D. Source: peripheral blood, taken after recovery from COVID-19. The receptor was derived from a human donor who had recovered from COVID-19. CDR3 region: CASSPIGSQPQHF. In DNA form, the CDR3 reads TGTGCCAGCTCACCAATTGGGAGTCAGCCCCAGCATTTT.